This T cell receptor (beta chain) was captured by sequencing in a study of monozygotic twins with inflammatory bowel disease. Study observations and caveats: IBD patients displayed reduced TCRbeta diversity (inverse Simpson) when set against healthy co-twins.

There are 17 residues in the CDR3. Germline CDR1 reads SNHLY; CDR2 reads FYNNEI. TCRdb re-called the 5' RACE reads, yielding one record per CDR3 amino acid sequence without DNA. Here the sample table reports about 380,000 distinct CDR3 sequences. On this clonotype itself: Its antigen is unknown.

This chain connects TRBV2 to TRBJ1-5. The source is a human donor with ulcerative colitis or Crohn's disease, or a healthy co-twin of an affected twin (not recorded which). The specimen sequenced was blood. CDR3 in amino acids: CASSPSFRDYSNQPQHF.